What follows is one TCR beta chain and its context. Its target is unknown. Generated by immunoSEQ multiplex PCR, the TCRdb table keeps only in-frame clones and is missing some. The sample records 200,000 or so clones, about 92% being singletons. This sample is drawn from a study of T cell responses to AZD1222 COVID-19 vaccine. Looking at the study overall: Samples with a second dose at about 4 or about 12 weeks were pooled together. Study outcomes and limitations: Only a handful of AZD1222 recipients, about six in all, had baseline seropositivity.

Per germline, CDR1 KGHDR and CDR2 SFDVKD. V was pared by 4 bases and J by 8 bases, with 3 bases of the junction left unmatched. The CDR3 totals 12 residues. This rearrangement joins TRBV24-1 to TRBJ1-1; 7 nucleotides align to TRBD1. The clonotype comes from an adult in good health. This material consisted of peripheral blood, taken on day 0 of AZD1222 vaccination. CDR3 sequence: CATSERTGEAFF. The CDR3, as DNA: TGTGCCACCAGTGAGCGGACAGGCGAAGCTTTCTTT.